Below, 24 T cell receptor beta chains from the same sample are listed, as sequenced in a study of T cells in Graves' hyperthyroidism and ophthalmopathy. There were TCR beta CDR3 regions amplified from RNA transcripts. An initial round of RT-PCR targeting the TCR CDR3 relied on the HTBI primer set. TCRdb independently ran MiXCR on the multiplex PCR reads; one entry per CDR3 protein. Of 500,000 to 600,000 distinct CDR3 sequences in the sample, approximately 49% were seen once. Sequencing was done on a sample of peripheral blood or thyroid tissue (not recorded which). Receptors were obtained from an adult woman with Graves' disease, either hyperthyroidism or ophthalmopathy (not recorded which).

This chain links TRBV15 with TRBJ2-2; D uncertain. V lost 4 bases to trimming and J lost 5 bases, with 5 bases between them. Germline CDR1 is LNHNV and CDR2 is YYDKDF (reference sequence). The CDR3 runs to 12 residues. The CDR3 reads CATSTRTGELFF. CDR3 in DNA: TGTGCCACCAGCACCCGGACCGGGGAGCTGTTTTTT.

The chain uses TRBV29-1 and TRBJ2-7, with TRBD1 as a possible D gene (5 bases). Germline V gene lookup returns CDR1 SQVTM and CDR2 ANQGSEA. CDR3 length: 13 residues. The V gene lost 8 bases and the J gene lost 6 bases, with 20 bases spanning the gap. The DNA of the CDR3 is TGCAGCTCACCAGGGTGGGGCCAAGGCGAGCAGTACTTC. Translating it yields CSSPGWGQGEQYF.

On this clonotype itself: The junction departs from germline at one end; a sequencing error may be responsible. CDR3 amino acids: CASSLRRGTEAFF. CDR3 DNA: TGTGCCAGCAGCCTCCGCCGGGGCACTGAAGCTTTCTTT. The chain carries TRBV5-1 and TRBJ1-1; D gene uncertain. The germline gives CDR1 SGHRS, CDR2 YFSETQ. CDR3 size: 13 residues.

The CDR3 reads CASSYETVRETQYF. The CDR3 DNA sequence: TGTGCCAGCAGTTACGAGACGGTCCGGGAGACCCAGTACTTC. The rearrangement uses TRBV2 and TRBJ2-5; D is ambiguous. This CDR3 spans 14 amino acids. The ends were cut back, 5 bases at V and 5 bases at J, with 15 bases in the middle. Germline V gives CDR1 SNHLY, CDR2 FYNNEI.

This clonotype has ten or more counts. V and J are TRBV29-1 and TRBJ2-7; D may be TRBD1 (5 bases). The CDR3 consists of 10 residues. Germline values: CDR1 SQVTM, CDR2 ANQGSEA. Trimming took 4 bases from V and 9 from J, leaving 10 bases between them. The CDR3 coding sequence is TGCAGCGTTGCAGGGAACGGGCAGTACTTC. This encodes CSVAGNGQYF.

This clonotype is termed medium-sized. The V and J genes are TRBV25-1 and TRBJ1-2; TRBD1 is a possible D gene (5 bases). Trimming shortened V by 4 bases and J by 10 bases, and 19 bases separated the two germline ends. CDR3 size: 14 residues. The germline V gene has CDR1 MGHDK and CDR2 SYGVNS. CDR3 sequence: CASSAKQVTNDYTF. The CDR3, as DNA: TGTGCCAGCAGTGCAAAACAGGTTACCAATGACTACACCTTC.

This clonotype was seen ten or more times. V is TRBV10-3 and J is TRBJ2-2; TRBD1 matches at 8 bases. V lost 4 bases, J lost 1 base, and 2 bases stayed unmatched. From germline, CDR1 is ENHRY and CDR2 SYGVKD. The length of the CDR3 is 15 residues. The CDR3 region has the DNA TGTGCCATCAGTGCTGGGACAGGGAACACCGGGGAGCTGTTTTTT. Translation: CAISAGTGNTGELFF.

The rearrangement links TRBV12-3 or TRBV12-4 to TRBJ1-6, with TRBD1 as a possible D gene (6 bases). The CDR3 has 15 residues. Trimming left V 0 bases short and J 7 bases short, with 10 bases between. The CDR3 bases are TGTGCCAGCAGTTTAGCGGACAGCGAGAATTCACCCCTCCACTTT. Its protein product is CASSLADSENSPLHF.

CDR3 nucleotide sequence: TGTGCCAGCAGCGTAGGAGGGGGACAGCCCCAGTACTTC. This codes for CASSVGGGQPQYF. The V gene is TRBV9, the J gene TRBJ2-5; 7 bases line up with TRBD1. The germline CDR1 and CDR2 sequences are SGDLS and YYNGEE. The V gene end was trimmed by 0 bases and the J gene end by 9 bases; junction bases not matched to a gene: 5. The length of the CDR3 is 13 residues.

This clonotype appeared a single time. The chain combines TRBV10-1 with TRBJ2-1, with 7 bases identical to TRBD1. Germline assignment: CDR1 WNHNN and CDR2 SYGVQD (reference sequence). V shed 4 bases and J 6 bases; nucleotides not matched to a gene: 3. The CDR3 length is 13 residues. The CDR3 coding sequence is TGCGCCAGCAGTGGGGACAGCTTCAATGAGCAGTTCTTC. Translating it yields CASSGDSFNEQFF.

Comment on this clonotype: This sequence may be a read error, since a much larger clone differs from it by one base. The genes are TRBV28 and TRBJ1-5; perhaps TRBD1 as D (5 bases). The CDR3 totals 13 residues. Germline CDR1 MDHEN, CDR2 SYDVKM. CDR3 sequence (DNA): TGTGCCAGCACGAGGCAGGGTGGTCAGTCCCAGCATTTT. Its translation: CASTRQGGQSQHF.

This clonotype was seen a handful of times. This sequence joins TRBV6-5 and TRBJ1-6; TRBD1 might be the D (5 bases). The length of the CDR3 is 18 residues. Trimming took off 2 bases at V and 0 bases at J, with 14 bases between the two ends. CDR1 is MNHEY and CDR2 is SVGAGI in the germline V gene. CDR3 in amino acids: CASSYEGQQSSYNSPLHF. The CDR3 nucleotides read TGTGCCAGCAGTTACGAGGGGCAGCAGAGCTCCTATAATTCACCCCTCCACTTT.

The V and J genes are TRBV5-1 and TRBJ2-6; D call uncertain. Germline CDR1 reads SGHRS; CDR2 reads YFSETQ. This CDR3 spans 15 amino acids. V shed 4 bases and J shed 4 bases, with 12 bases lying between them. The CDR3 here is CASSARSAGANVLTF. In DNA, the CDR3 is TGCGCCAGCAGCGCCCGGAGCGCGGGGGCCAACGTCCTGACTTTC.

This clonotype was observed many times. Here the CDR3 reads CASKREGSVPYEQYF. The CDR3 bases are TGTGCCAGTAAAAGGGAGGGGTCGGTCCCCTACGAGCAGTACTTC. The V call is TRBV19, the J call TRBJ2-7, with TRBD2 matching over 7 bases. This CDR3 spans 15 amino acids. Germline CDR1 reads LNHDA; CDR2 reads SQIVND (reference sequence). V dropped 7 bases and J dropped 2; count of bases not matched to a gene: 11.

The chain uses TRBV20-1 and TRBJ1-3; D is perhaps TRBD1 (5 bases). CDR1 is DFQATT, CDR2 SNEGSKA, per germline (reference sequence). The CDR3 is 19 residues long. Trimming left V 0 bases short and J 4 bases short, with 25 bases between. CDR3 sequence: CSARDRPGRENQSGNTIYF. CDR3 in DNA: TGCAGTGCTAGAGATCGGCCGGGCAGGGAGAATCAGTCGGGAAACACCATATATTTT.

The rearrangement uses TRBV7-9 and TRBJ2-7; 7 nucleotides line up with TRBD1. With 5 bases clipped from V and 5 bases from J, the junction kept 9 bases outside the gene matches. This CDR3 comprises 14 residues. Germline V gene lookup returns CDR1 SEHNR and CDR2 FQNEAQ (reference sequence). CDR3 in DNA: TGTGCCAGCAGCCCCCGACAGGGTTTGGACGAGCAGTACTTC. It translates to CASSPRQGLDEQYF. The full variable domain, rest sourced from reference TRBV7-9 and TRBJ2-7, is DTGVSQNPRHKITKRGQNVTFRCDPISEHNRLYWYRQTLGQGPEFLTYFQNEAQLEKSRLLSDRFSAERPKGSFSTLEIQRTEQGDSAMYLCASSPRQGLDEQYFGPGTRLTVT.

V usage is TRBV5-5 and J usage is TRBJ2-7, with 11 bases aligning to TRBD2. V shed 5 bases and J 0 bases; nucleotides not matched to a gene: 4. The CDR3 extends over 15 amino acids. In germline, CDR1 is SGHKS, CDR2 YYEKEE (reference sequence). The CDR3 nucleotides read TGTGCCAGCAGACTAGGGACTAGCGGCTCCTACGAGCAGTACTTC. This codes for CASRLGTSGSYEQYF. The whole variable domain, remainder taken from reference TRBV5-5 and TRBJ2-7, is DAGVTQSPTHLIKTRGQQVTLRCSPISGHKSVSWYQQVLGQGPQFIFQYYEKEERGRGNFPDRFSARQFPNYSSELNVNALLLGDSALYLCASRLGTSGSYEQYFGPGTRLTVT.

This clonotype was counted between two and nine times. Here the CDR3 DNA reads TGTGCCAGCAGCTTGGGGGGCGAGCAGCCCCAGCATTTT. This encodes CASSLGGEQPQHF. The gene calls are TRBV5-6 and TRBJ1-5, with D perhaps matching TRBD1 (5 bases). Germline CDR1 SGHDT, CDR2 YYEEEE. The CDR3 is 13 amino acids. V was shortened by 0 bases and J by 7 bases, with 8 bases between the two germline ends.

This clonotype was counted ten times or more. The CDR3 region has the DNA TGCGCCAGCAGCCCCTACCAGACAGAATACGAGCAGTACTTC. It encodes CASSPYQTEYEQYF. The rearrangement links TRBV5-1 to TRBJ2-7, with a tentative D call TRBD1 (5 bases). Germline V gives CDR1 SGHRS, CDR2 YFSETQ. The CDR3 runs to 14 residues. V lost 4 bases and J lost 4, with 15 bases in between. The variable domain in full, completed from reference TRBV5-1 and TRBJ2-7, reads KAGVTQTPRYLIKTRGQQVTLSCSPISGHRSVSWYQQTPGQGLQFLFEYFSETQRNKGNFPGRFSGRQFSNSRSEMNVSTLELGDSALYLCASSPYQTEYEQYFGPGTRLTVT.

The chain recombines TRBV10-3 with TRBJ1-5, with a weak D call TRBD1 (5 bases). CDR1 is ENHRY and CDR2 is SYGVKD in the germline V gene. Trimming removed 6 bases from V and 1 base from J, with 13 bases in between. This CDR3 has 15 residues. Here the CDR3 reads CAIRGTGGSNQPQHF. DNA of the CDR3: TGTGCCATCAGAGGAACCGGGGGGAGCAATCAGCCCCAGCATTTT.

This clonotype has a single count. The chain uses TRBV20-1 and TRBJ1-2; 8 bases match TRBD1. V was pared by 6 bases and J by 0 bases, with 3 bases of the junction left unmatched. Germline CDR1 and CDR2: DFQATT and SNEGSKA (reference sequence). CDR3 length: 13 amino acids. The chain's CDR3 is CSALTGANYGYTF. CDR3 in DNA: TGCAGTGCGCTGACAGGGGCTAACTATGGCTACACCTTC.

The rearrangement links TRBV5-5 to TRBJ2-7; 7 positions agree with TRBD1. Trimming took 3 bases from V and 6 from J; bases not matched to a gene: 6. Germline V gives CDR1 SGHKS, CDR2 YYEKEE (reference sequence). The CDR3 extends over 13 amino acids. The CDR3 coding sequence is TGTGCCAGCAGCTCGGGACAGCCTAGCGAGCAGTACTTC. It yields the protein CASSSGQPSEQYF.

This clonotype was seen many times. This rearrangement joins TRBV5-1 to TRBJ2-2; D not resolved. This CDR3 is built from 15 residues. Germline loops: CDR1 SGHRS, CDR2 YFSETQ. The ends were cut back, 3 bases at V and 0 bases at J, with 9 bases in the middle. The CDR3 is CASSSRETNTGELFF. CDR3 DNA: TGCGCCAGCAGCTCTAGAGAGACGAACACCGGGGAGCTGTTTTTT.

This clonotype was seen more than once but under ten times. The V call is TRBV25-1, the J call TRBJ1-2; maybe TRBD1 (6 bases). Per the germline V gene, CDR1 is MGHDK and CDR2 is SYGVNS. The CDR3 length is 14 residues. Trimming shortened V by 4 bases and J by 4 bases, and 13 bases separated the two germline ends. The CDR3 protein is CASSVDGGGYGYTF. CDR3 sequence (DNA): TGTGCCAGCAGTGTCGATGGGGGCGGCTATGGCTACACCTTC.